The TCR beta chain described here comes from a study of blood T cell repertoires in COVID-19. At the level of the study: The study drew acute and convalescent COVID-19 samples from the United States, Italy and Spain.

Germline-derived CDR1 and CDR2 are SGHNT and YYREEE (reference sequence). This CDR3 has 14 residues. V lost 1 base to trimming and J lost 6 bases, with 12 bases between them. Per the study methods: Amplifying reference gene primers gave estimates of nucleated cell counts. Assay used: immunoSEQ multiplex PCR; TCRdb lists only in-frame clones, some missing. V and J calls and clone size come straight from that table; D and trimming were deduced from the DNA. The top ten clones hold about 2.9% of a sample with 250,000 to 300,000 clones, 80% to 85% of them seen once. V usage is TRBV5-4 and J usage is TRBJ2-3; TRBD2 is a possible D gene (5 bases). The receptor comes from a woman aged 55-69 years with active or convalescent COVID-19. The sample was peripheral blood. The CDR3 nucleotides are TGTGCCAGCAGCTTGCCGGACTCGCGGGATACGCAGTATTTT. It encodes CASSLPDSRDTQYF.